The text below deals with one TCR beta chain. Its antigen remains unidentified. These data originate in a study of Graves' ophthalmopathy and Graves' hyperthyroidism. RNA served as the template for amplifying TCR beta CDR3 regions. HTBI primers were used in a first-round RT-PCR, which preceded a second-round multiplex PCR. A single record per CDR3 protein comes from TCRdb applying MiXCR to the multiplex PCR reads. The table records around 40,000 distinct CDR3 sequences, 40% to 65% of them present only once. Trimming took off 0 bases at V and 3 bases at J, with 12 bases between the two ends. The CDR3 runs 15 residues. Germline V gives CDR1 GTSNPN, CDR2 SVGIG (reference sequence). The study's findings and limits: Ophthalmopathy progression was predicted by the model at less than 71% sensitivity and 72% to 75% specificity.

This clonotype was obtained from an adult man with Graves' ophthalmopathy. V is TRBV30 and J is TRBJ1-5; D is ambiguous. Sequenced material: peripheral blood. The CDR3 loop reads CAWSVPGGHNQPQHF. The CDR3 coding sequence is TGTGCCTGGAGTGTCCCAGGTGGTCACAATCAGCCCCAGCATTTT.